The 10 T cell receptor beta chains below come from one sample, sequenced in a study of beta chain features in type 1 diabetes. Investigators reverse transcribed all isolated RNA, so they sequenced expressed TCRB transcripts. TCRdb keeps only in-frame clones here, not all; method: immunoSEQ multiplex PCR. The data contain 860,000 or so clones, roughly a sixth of them singletons. Source material: naive CD4+ T cells from blood. Every receptor here comes from a woman aged 18-30 years in good health.

This clone was found a few times. The V and J genes are TRBV9 and TRBJ2-7; D remains unclear. The V and J ends lost 1 base and 7 bases respectively, with 12 bases between them. CDR3 size: 13 residues. Looked up from germline, CDR1 is SGDLS and CDR2 is YYNGEE. The CDR3 loop reads CASSVWSEGEQYF. Written as DNA, the CDR3 is TGTGCCAGCAGCGTATGGTCGGAAGGAGAGCAGTACTTC. Complete variable domain (other parts from reference TRBV9 and TRBJ2-7): DSGVTQTPKHLITATGQRVTLRCSPRSGDLSVYWYQQSLDQGLQFLIQYYNGEERAKGNILERFSAQQFPDLHSELNLSSLELGDSALYFCASSVWSEGEQYFGPGTRLTVT.

This chain uses TRBV15 with TRBJ1-2; the D is unclear. V lost 4 bases to trimming and J lost 3 bases, with 18 bases between them. Germline-derived CDR1 and CDR2 are LNHNV and YYDKDF (reference sequence). The CDR3 spans 16 residues. CDR3 nucleotides: TGTGCCACCAGCACTACCCCGGGCGGGAGAGACTATGGCTACACCTTC. This translates into CATSTTPGGRDYGYTF.

The rearrangement links TRBV7-2 to TRBJ1-2; 9 bases are shared with TRBD1. The CDR3 consists of 12 residues. Germline V CDR1 and CDR2: SGHTA, FQGNSA. Trimming at V came to 2 bases and at J to 10 bases, leaving 2 bases not matched to a gene. CDR3 coding DNA: TGTGCCAGCAGCTTAACACAGGGGGCCTACACCTTC. Its protein is CASSLTQGAYTF.

The chain uses TRBV4-3 and TRBJ2-1, with D possibly TRBD2 on 6 matching bases. V lost 1 base, J lost 6 bases, and 13 bases lay in between. The CDR3 length is 15 residues. The V gene's germline CDR1 is LGHNA and CDR2 YSLEER. The CDR3 reads CASSQVRLEGNEQFF. The CDR3 DNA follows: TGCGCCAGCAGCCAAGTTCGACTAGAAGGCAATGAGCAGTTCTTC.

Details on this clone: Other DNA sequences in this specimen translate into the identical CDR3. This chain connects TRBV2 to TRBJ2-5, with TRBD1 identical over 7 bases. Germline V gene lookup returns CDR1 SNHLY and CDR2 FYNNEI. V gave up 6 bases and J gave up 1 base; unmatched junction bases: 2. The CDR3 covers 13 residues. The CDR3 region is CASSGTVQETQYF. The CDR3 region has the DNA TGTGCCAGCAGCGGGACAGTCCAAGAGACCCAGTACTTC.

This clone was seen a few times. The same CDR3 is also encoded by other DNA sequences in this sample. The chain couples TRBV14 to TRBJ2-7; the D call may be TRBD1 or TRBD2 (5 bases each). The CDR3 extends over 11 amino acids. Germline CDR1 is SGHDN and CDR2 is FVKESK. Trimming took off 3 bases at V and 11 bases at J, with 11 bases between the two ends. Here the CDR3 reads CASSQRGAEYF. DNA for the CDR3: TGTGCCAGCAGCCAGCGAGGGGCAGAGTACTTC.

The V call is TRBV28, the J call TRBJ2-7; D is unresolved. The CDR3 sequence is 11 residues long. The germline V and J ends were trimmed by 3 bases and 3 bases, with 3 bases remaining between them. Germline loops: CDR1 MDHEN, CDR2 SYDVKM. CDR3 sequence reads: CASSFHYEQYF. The CDR3 DNA sequence: TGTGCCAGCAGTTTCCACTACGAGCAGTACTTC.

This clone has just a few counts. V is TRBV4-2 and J is TRBJ2-2; 12 bases are a match to TRBD2. CDR3 size: 18 residues. CDR1 and CDR2 from the germline V gene are LGHNA and YNFKEQ. V lost 3 bases, J lost 0 bases, and 5 bases stayed unmatched. The DNA of the CDR3 is TGTGCCAGCAGCCATTGGACTAGCGGGATGTCGAACACCGGGGAGCTGTTTTTT. It yields the protein CASSHWTSGMSNTGELFF.

This clone was counted a few times. This chain uses TRBV4-2 with TRBJ2-1; D remains ambiguous. V was trimmed by 1 base and J by 3 bases, leaving 13 bases between them. The CDR3 sequence is 16 residues long. Germline V gene lookup returns CDR1 LGHNA and CDR2 YNFKEQ. The CDR3 here is CASSQALAVDYNEQFF. The CDR3 DNA is TGTGCCAGCAGCCAAGCTTTGGCGGTTGACTACAATGAGCAGTTCTTC.

The chain is built from TRBV2 and TRBJ1-1; maybe TRBD1 (6 bases). The V and J ends lost 2 bases and 11 bases respectively, with 18 bases between them. The CDR3 loop spans 14 amino acids. Germline values: CDR1 SNHLY, CDR2 FYNNEI. CDR3: CASSETGGGGEAFF. For the CDR3, the DNA is TGTGCCAGCAGTGAAACCGGGGGAGGGGGTGAGGCTTTCTTT.